The rows below give T cell receptor beta chains drawn from one sample of a study of lymphopenia after photon versus proton radiotherapy. The table came from immunoSEQ multiplex PCR; TCRdb's copy has only in-frame clones and leaves some out. The sample lists over 50,000 clones, about 86% occurring once. Sample: peripheral blood, taken from a patient treated with photon-based radiotherapy. The receptors were sampled from a man between 40 and 49 years old with gastric cancer. Each CDR3 is given with its conserved first and last residue. D genes are given only for firm matches. Clone size is shown for a subset of rows, as once, few, many or a class of expanded clone.

D	size	V	J	DNA	CDR3
-	-	TRBV7-9	TRBJ1-3	TGTGCCAGCAGCTTAGAGAGGGCAACCGGAAACACCATATATTTT	CASSLERATGNTIYF
-	-	TRBV6-5	TRBJ2-3	TGTGCCAGCACTCCCGGCTCGGGGATAGATACGCAGTATTTT	CASTPGSGIDTQYF
-	-	TRBV19	TRBJ2-7	TGTGCCAGTAGTATGGGGCAGCTCTTCTCCTACGAGCAGTACTTC	CASSMGQLFSYEQYF
-	-	TRBV5-6	TRBJ1-4	TGTGCCAGCACCCGTCTCCAGGGTCAGATTGAAAAACTGTTTTTT	CASTRLQGQIEKLFF
-	-	TRBV5-6	TRBJ2-1	TGTGCCAGCAGCTCCCGTTCAGGAGAGCAGTTCTTC	CASSSRSGEQFF
-	-	TRBV21-1	TRBJ2-1	TGTGCCAGCAGCACCCCCGCGGGACAGAGAGACAATGAGCAGTTCTTC	CASSTPAGQRDNEQFF
-	few	TRBV5-1	TRBJ1-6	TGCGCCAGCAGCCCATCGACCGGGGTAATGGCACCCCTCCACTTT	CASSPSTGVMAPLHF
-	-	TRBV9	TRBJ2-7	TGTGCCAGCAGCGTAGCCGGGCAGAACTACGAGCAGTACTTC	CASSVAGQNYEQYF
-	-	TRBV10-1	TRBJ2-7	TGCGCCAGCAGTGAGCGGAAGGACAGAGCCTACGAGCAGTACTTC	CASSERKDRAYEQYF
-	-	TRBV6-1	TRBJ1-3	TGTGCCAGCAGTGAAAGGGGAGGGTCCTCTGGAAACACCATATATTTT	CASSERGGSSGNTIYF
-	-	TRBV6-1	TRBJ1-2	TGTGCCAGCAGTGAAGGGGGGGTGGAGGGCTACACCTTC	CASSEGGVEGYTF
-	few	TRBV5-1	TRBJ2-2	TGCGCCAGCATTTATGGCACAGGAAACACCGGGGAGCTGTTTTTT	CASIYGTGNTGELFF
TRBD1	-	TRBV6-5	TRBJ2-1	TGTGCCAGCAGAAGACAGGGGCCGCACAATGAGCAGTTCTTC	CASRRQGPHNEQFF
-	-	TRBV7-2	TRBJ2-3	TGTGCCAGCAGTTCAACTAGGGGCACAGATACGCAGTATTTT	CASSSTRGTDTQYF
-	-	TRBV30	TRBJ1-4	TGTGCCTGGAGTGCCCACCGGGTCGGCGATCCGAATGAAAAACTGTTTTTT	CAWSAHRVGDPNEKLFF
TRBD2	-	TRBV7-3	TRBJ2-3	TGTGCCAGCAGCCCCGCTAGCGGGCTCACAGATACGCAGTATTTT	CASSPASGLTDTQYF
-	-	TRBV4-1	TRBJ2-7	TGCGCCAGCAGCCAAGATTTGAGTGAGTCCTACGAGCAGTACTTC	CASSQDLSESYEQYF
-	-	TRBV7-9	TRBJ1-5	TGTGCCAGCAGCTTGGGGGAAGGTCCCAATCAGCCCCAGCATTTT	CASSLGEGPNQPQHF
-	few	TRBV9	TRBJ1-5	TGTGCCAGCAGCGTTGATGGACATCAGCCCCAGCATTTT	CASSVDGHQPQHF
-	-	TRBV7-6	TRBJ2-5	TGTGCCAGCAGCAGAGGGGGTCAAACGGGATGGGAGACCCAGTACTTC	CASSRGGQTGWETQYF
-	-	TRBV15	TRBJ1-5	TGTGCCACCAGCAGGGGGGAAACGAGCAATCAGCCCCAGCATTTT	CATSRGETSNQPQHF
-	-	TRBV7-2	TRBJ2-5	TGTGCCAGCAGCTTGGACAGAGAGACCCAGTACTTC	CASSLDRETQYF
-	-	TRBV6-4	TRBJ2-7	TGTGCCAGCAGGGGGAGCGGTGGACCGACTTACGAGCAGTACTTC	CASRGSGGPTYEQYF
TRBD1	once	TRBV11-2	TRBJ2-4	TGTGCCAGCAGCCCAGGGTGGACAGGGCTAGCCAAAAACATTCAGTACTTC	CASSPGWTGLAKNIQYF
-	-	TRBV29-1	TRBJ2-1	TGCAGCGTTGAAAGGACAAACAATGAGCAGTTCTTC	CSVERTNNEQFF